Each of the 25 T cell receptor beta chains below was sequenced from the same sample in a study of T cells in pancreatic ductal adenocarcinoma. Clones were sequenced by immunoSEQ multiplex PCR, and TCRdb holds only the in-frame ones, with some missing. The sample lists about 29,000 clones, around 90% occurring once. No neoadjuvant therapy was given to the selected pancreatic ductal adenocarcinoma patients before their surgery. The sequencing sample was made of PBMCs. These receptor sequences come from a human donor with pancreatic ductal adenocarcinoma.

This clone was counted once. The chain recombines TRBV25-1 with TRBJ1-1, with 8 bases that match TRBD1. V was pared by 3 bases and J by 0 bases, with 3 bases of the junction left unmatched. This CDR3 contains 15 residues. The germline V gene encodes CDR1 MGHDK and CDR2 SYGVNS. This chain's CDR3 is CASSEGQVMNTEAFF. The DNA for the CDR3 is TGTGCCAGCAGTGAGGGACAGGTGATGAACACTGAAGCTTTCTTT.

V is TRBV5-1 and J is TRBJ1-4; 9 bases map to TRBD1. This CDR3 has 13 amino acids. The germline V gene encodes CDR1 SGHRS and CDR2 YFSETQ. The J segment lost 8 bases and the V segment lost 2 bases, leaving 1 base of the junction unmatched. CDR3 region: CASSFGQGEKLFF. The CDR3 nucleotides are TGCGCCAGCAGCTTCGGACAGGGGGAAAAACTGTTTTTT.

V usage is TRBV5-6 and J usage is TRBJ2-6; no reliable D call. In germline, CDR1 is SGHDT, CDR2 YYEEEE. This CDR3 region has 18 residues. The V gene lost 9 bases and the J gene lost 4 bases, with 26 bases spanning the gap. The CDR3 is CATPTIFQYDTGANVLTF. The CDR3 nucleotides are TGTGCCACCCCGACCATCTTCCAATATGACACGGGGGCCAACGTCCTGACTTTC.

The genes are TRBV11-3 and TRBJ2-2; either TRBD1 or TRBD2 may fit D (5 bases each). CDR1 is SGHNT and CDR2 is YENEEA in the germline V gene. The CDR3 consists of 13 residues. The germline V and J ends were trimmed by 6 bases and 6 bases, with 11 bases remaining between them. Written as DNA, the CDR3 is TGTGCCAGCAGTTTCCGGGACCCCGGGGAGCTGTTTTTT. Translation gives CASSFRDPGELFF.

This clone showed up just a few times. V usage is TRBV4-3 and J usage is TRBJ1-4, with D tentatively TRBD1 (6 bases). Germline V gene lookup returns CDR1 LGHNA and CDR2 YSLEER. Trimming removed 0 bases at V and 14 bases at J, with 10 bases between. CDR3 length: 12 amino acids. DNA for the CDR3: TGCGCCAGCAGCCAAGATAGGAGGGGGCTGTTTTTT. As protein: CASSQDRRGLFF.

The V and J genes are TRBV7-8 and TRBJ2-3; 9 positions match TRBD1. The CDR3 runs 16 residues. Germline-derived CDR1 and CDR2 are SGHVS and FQNEAQ. Germline trimming cut 4 bases from V and 5 bases from J; bases unmatched to any gene: 10. CDR3: CASSWPGQGKGDTQYF. DNA of the CDR3: TGTGCCAGCAGCTGGCCGGGACAGGGAAAGGGAGATACGCAGTATTTT.

V usage is TRBV2 and J usage is TRBJ2-5, with 9 bases lining up with TRBD2. This CDR3 contains 13 residues. J was trimmed by 3 bases and V by 7 bases; bases with no gene match: 3. Germline V CDR1 and CDR2: SNHLY, FYNNEI. The CDR3 spells CASKRTSEETQYF. The CDR3 region has the DNA TGTGCCAGCAAAAGGACTAGCGAAGAGACCCAGTACTTC.

V and J are TRBV28 and TRBJ1-2; possible D gene TRBD1, 5 bases. There are 12 residues in the CDR3. Trimming took off 5 bases at V and 9 bases at J, with 13 bases between the two ends. Germline V gives CDR1 MDHEN, CDR2 SYDVKM. DNA for the CDR3: TGTGCCAGCAGTGAAAGACAGTGGCGCTACACCTTC. Translated, it gives CASSERQWRYTF.

The chain has TRBV10-3 and TRBJ1-5; D unclear. There are 15 residues in the CDR3. Trimming removed 6 bases at V and 2 bases at J, with 14 bases between. Germline CDR1 reads ENHRY; CDR2 reads SYGVKD. The CDR3 DNA reads TGTGCCATCAGCCCAGGCCCGAATGGCAATCAGCCCCAGCATTTT. It specifies CAISPGPNGNQPQHF.

The chain carries TRBV7-3 and TRBJ2-7; D unresolved. The CDR3 loop spans 13 amino acids. Germline V lookup: CDR1 SGHTA, CDR2 FQGTGA. V gave up 3 bases and J gave up 3 bases, with 9 bases separating them. The CDR3 nucleotides read TGTGCCAGCAGCTTTGCGGATAGCTACGAGCAGTACTTC. Amino acid sequence: CASSFADSYEQYF.

The chain is built from TRBV9 and TRBJ1-1, with 8 bases that match TRBD1. This CDR3 has 14 residues. CDR1 SGDLS and CDR2 YYNGEE come from the germline V gene. V was pared by 0 bases and J by 8 bases, with 6 bases of the junction left unmatched. The CDR3 region is CASSVAPDRAEAFF. The DNA for the CDR3 is TGTGCCAGCAGCGTAGCCCCGGACAGGGCCGAAGCTTTCTTT. Complete variable domain (other parts from reference TRBV9 and TRBJ1-1): DSGVTQTPKHLITATGQRVTLRCSPRSGDLSVYWYQQSLDQGLQFLIQYYNGEERAKGNILERFSAQQFPDLHSELNLSSLELGDSALYFCASSVAPDRAEAFFGQGTRLTVV.

A single count supports this clone. The chain employs TRBV5-4 and TRBJ1-1; D is perhaps TRBD1 (5 bases). Germline V CDR1 and CDR2: SGHNT, YYREEE (reference sequence). CDR3 length: 13 residues. The V end was cut by 4 bases, the J end by 1 base, with 8 bases between. CDR3 bases: TGTGCCAGCAGCCACGACAGGAACACTGAAGCTTTCTTT. The encoded protein is CASSHDRNTEAFF.

This clone has just a few counts. V usage is TRBV5-5 and J usage is TRBJ2-2; D possibly corresponds to TRBD2 (5 bases). Germline V gene lookup returns CDR1 SGHKS and CDR2 YYEKEE (reference sequence). The CDR3 runs 12 residues. The V gene lost 5 bases and the J gene lost 6 bases, with 8 bases spanning the gap. The CDR3 sequence: CASRGGSGELFF. The CDR3 nucleotides read TGTGCCAGCAGAGGAGGATCCGGGGAGCTGTTTTTT.

With respect to this clone: A read error may produce the germline difference seen at one junction end. The V call is TRBV7-7, the J call TRBJ2-7, with a weak D call TRBD2 (6 bases). The CDR3 covers 15 residues. CDR1 is SSHAT, CDR2 FNYEAQ, per germline (reference sequence). The CDR3 sequence is CASSPAGTGTAEQYF. Here the CDR3 DNA reads TGTGCTAGCAGCCCCGCCGGGACTGGGACGGCCGAGCAGTACTTC.

V gene TRBV2 combines with J gene TRBJ2-5, with D tentatively TRBD1 or TRBD2 (6 bases each). The germline gives CDR1 SNHLY, CDR2 FYNNEI. V lost 5 bases to trimming and J lost 13 bases, with 14 bases between them. This CDR3 contains 11 residues. This CDR3 is CASSYHREAYF. The CDR3 DNA is TGTGCCAGCAGTTATCACAGGGAGGCGTACTTC.

The chain has TRBV4-2 and TRBJ2-1; 12 bases line up with TRBD2. This CDR3 comprises 16 residues. J was trimmed by 7 bases and V by 4 bases; bases with no gene match: 8. Germline CDR1 and CDR2: LGHNA and YNFKEQ. The CDR3, as DNA: TGTGCCAGCAGCCTCTACCTCGGGACTAGCGGGAATGAGCAGTTCTTC. Encoded protein: CASSLYLGTSGNEQFF.

V usage is TRBV7-2 and J usage is TRBJ2-1; D assignment may be TRBD1 or TRBD2 (5 bases each). CDR3 size: 15 residues. V was pared by 5 bases and J by 9 bases, with 20 bases between. CDR1 is SGHTA, CDR2 FQGNSA, per germline. CDR3 protein: CASSPFGASNVEQFF. DNA for the CDR3: TGTGCCAGCAGCCCATTCGGGGCCTCTAATGTTGAGCAGTTCTTC.

The V gene is TRBV9, the J gene TRBJ2-7; D possibly corresponds to TRBD1 (6 bases). Germline V gene data show CDR1 as SGDLS and CDR2 as YYNGEE. The CDR3 spans 17 residues. Trimming left V 3 bases short and J 2 bases short, with 21 bases between. The DNA of the CDR3 is TGTGCCAGCAGCGCGACAACCGGGACATGGGTCCCCTACGAGCAGTACTTC. Encoded protein: CASSATTGTWVPYEQYF.

The genes are TRBV5-1 and TRBJ2-2; 7 bases map to TRBD2. V lost 4 bases, J lost 0 bases, and 3 bases stayed unmatched. The germline V gene has CDR1 SGHRS and CDR2 YFSETQ. The CDR3 covers 15 residues. CDR3 protein: CASSPSGTNTGELFF. The CDR3 DNA is TGCGCCAGCAGCCCTAGCGGAACGAACACCGGGGAGCTGTTTTTT.

The V gene is TRBV28, the J gene TRBJ2-3; TRBD1 is a possible D gene (5 bases). The germline V and J ends were trimmed by 6 bases and 2 bases, with 18 bases remaining between them. Germline V gene data show CDR1 as MDHEN and CDR2 as SYDVKM. The CDR3 runs to 16 residues. The DNA of the CDR3 is TGTGCCAGCAGCACGCCCGACAGTCTAAACACAGATACGCAGTATTTT. Amino acids: CASSTPDSLNTDTQYF.

Here the CDR3 reads CASTSRGSNYGYTF. In nucleotides, the CDR3 is TGTGCCAGCACCTCCCGGGGCTCTAACTATGGCTACACCTTC. V and J are TRBV6-5 and TRBJ1-2, with D maybe TRBD1 (5 bases). V was pared by 7 bases and J by 0 bases, with 12 bases between. This CDR3 contains 14 residues. Germline V lookup: CDR1 MNHEY, CDR2 SVGAGI.

The V call is TRBV7-9, the J call TRBJ1-5, with TRBD1 as a possible D gene (5 bases). The V gene's germline CDR1 is SEHNR and CDR2 FQNEAQ (reference sequence). V gave up 5 bases and J gave up 6 bases, with 23 bases separating them. The CDR3 covers 17 residues. Here the CDR3 reads CASSPDPIRGRSQPQHF. The CDR3 nucleotides are TGTGCCAGCAGCCCTGACCCCATCCGGGGACGAAGTCAGCCCCAGCATTTT.

The gene calls are TRBV5-4 and TRBJ2-7; 7 bases are a match to TRBD2. The CDR3 contains 14 residues. Germline trimming cut 1 base from V and 3 bases from J; bases unmatched to any gene: 4. Germline CDR1 SGHNT, CDR2 YYREEE (reference sequence). The CDR3 spells CASSLSSGDYEQYF. The CDR3 DNA follows: TGTGCCAGCAGCTTGTCCAGCGGGGACTACGAGCAGTACTTC. Full variable domain (missing parts from reference TRBV5-4 and TRBJ2-7): ETGVTQSPTHLIKTRGQQVTLRCSSQSGHNTVSWYQQALGQGPQFIFQYYREEENGRGNFPPRFSGLQFPNYSSELNVNALELDDSALYLCASSLSSGDYEQYFGPGTRLTVT.

This chain links TRBV28 with TRBJ1-5; D might be TRBD1 (6 bases). The CDR3 totals 16 residues. Trimming shortened V by 6 bases and J by 1 base, and 16 bases separated the two germline ends. CDR1 is MDHEN, CDR2 SYDVKM, per germline. In nucleotides, the CDR3 is TGTGCCAGCAGCTACCTAGGGGGGGTAAGCAATCAGCCCCAGCATTTT. It encodes CASSYLGGVSNQPQHF.

V is TRBV11-2 and J is TRBJ2-7; D might be TRBD2 (5 bases). Germline V CDR1 and CDR2: SGHAT, FQNNGV. The V and J ends lost 5 bases and 0 bases respectively, with 11 bases between them. The CDR3 consists of 14 residues. CDR3 residues: CASSRSRDSYEQYF. DNA of the CDR3: TGTGCCAGCAGCCGATCCCGGGACTCCTACGAGCAGTACTTC.